This T cell receptor (beta chain) was sequenced during a study of blood T cell repertoires in COVID-19. About the research overall: Acute and convalescent COVID-19 specimens originated in the United States, Italy and Spain.

Germline CDR1 reads SGHNT; CDR2 reads YYREEE (reference sequence). The CDR3 extends over 14 amino acids. Losses at the gene ends were 4 bases for V and 3 bases for J; bases not matched to a gene: 6. Here immunoSEQ multiplex PCR was the method, and the copy in TCRdb shows in-frame clones only, minus some. The sample records 450,000 or so clones, approximately 90% being singletons. Sequenced sample: peripheral blood. The source is a man younger than 35 with COVID-19, enrolled during active disease. The chain carries TRBV5-4 and TRBJ2-7, with 8 bases aligning to TRBD1. In DNA, the CDR3 is TGTGCCAGCAGCAACGGGACAGGACGCTACGAGCAGTACTTC. Translation: CASSNGTGRYEQYF.